The 5 T cell receptor beta chains below all came from one sample that was sequenced in a study of T-cell memory formation after mild COVID-19. Each CDR3 protein is one row after TCRdb ran MiXCR on the 5' RACE reads. The table records 400,000 to 550,000 distinct CDR3 sequences, around 25% of them present only once. Sequencing input: PBMCs or a T cell subset sorted from them (not recorded which). The receptor source for this set is an adult woman who had mild COVID-19 (a few samples of this study predate the infection). Cell type and time point are not known.

The rearrangement uses TRBV13 and TRBJ1-2; no firm D call. From germline, CDR1 is PRHDT and CDR2 FYEKMQ (reference sequence). The CDR3 length is 14 residues. The germline V and J ends were trimmed by 0 bases and 8 bases, with 13 bases remaining between them. The CDR3 region is CASSLGTASLGYTF. The CDR3 nucleotides are TGTGCCAGCAGCTTAGGAACAGCTTCCCTGGGCTACACCTTC.

Only a few counts were recorded for this clonotype. The rearrangement uses TRBV11-2 and TRBJ2-2; a weak D match, TRBD1 (5 bases). Germline V lookup: CDR1 SGHAT, CDR2 FQNNGV. V lost 2 bases to trimming and J lost 6 bases, with 13 bases between them. This CDR3 comprises 15 residues. The CDR3 reads CASSLRPRAAGELFF. The CDR3 region has the DNA TGTGCCAGCAGCTTACGTCCCAGGGCCGCCGGGGAGCTGTTTTTT.

This chain uses TRBV4-3 with TRBJ2-5; D not certain. The CDR3 has 14 residues. CDR1 LGHNA and CDR2 YSLEER come from the germline V gene. Trimming shortened V by 0 bases and J by 3 bases, and 8 bases separated the two germline ends. DNA for the CDR3: TGCGCCAGCAGCCAAGAGCGCCTTGAAGAGACCCAGTACTTC. As protein: CASSQERLEETQYF.

The V gene is TRBV10-3, the J gene TRBJ1-4; D remains unclear. CDR3 length: 14 amino acids. Germline lookup yields CDR1 ENHRY and CDR2 SYGVKD. V was cut by 1 base and J by 7 bases, with 10 bases left in between. The CDR3 DNA is TGTGCCATCAGTGAGTTGGACTCGGTTGAAAAACTGTTTTTT. Translation: CAISELDSVEKLFF.

This clonotype was counted a few times. J is TRBJ2-7 and V is TRBV4-1; 10 bases agree with TRBD1. The CDR3 runs 14 residues. J gave up 7 bases and V 4 bases, and 7 bases lay outside the gene matches. CDR1 is MGHRA, CDR2 YSYEKL, per germline. The CDR3: CASSLGDRGGEQYF. CDR3 nucleotides: TGCGCCAGCAGCCTTGGGGACAGGGGCGGAGAGCAGTACTTC.